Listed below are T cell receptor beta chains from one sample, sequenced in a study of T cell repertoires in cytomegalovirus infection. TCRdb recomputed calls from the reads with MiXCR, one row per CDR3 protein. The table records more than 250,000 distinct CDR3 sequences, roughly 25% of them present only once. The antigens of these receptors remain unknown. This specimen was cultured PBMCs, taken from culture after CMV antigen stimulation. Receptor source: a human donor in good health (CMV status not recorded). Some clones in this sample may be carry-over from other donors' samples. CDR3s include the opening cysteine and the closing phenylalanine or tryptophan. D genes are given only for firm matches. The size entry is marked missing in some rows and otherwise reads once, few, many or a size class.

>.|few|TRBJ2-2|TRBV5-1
CASSLASGTGELFF
TGCGCCAGCAGCTTGGCTTCTGGGACCGGGGAGCTGTTTTTT
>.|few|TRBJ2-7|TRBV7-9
CASSPGPGAEQYF
TGTGCCAGCAGCCCGGGTCCCGGAGCCGAGCAGTACTTC
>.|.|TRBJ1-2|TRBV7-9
CASSEQGVYGYTF
TGTGCCAGCAGCGAACAGGGCGTCTATGGCTACACCTTC
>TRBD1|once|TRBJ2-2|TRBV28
CASSSRPFLGQMNTGELFF
TGTGCCAGCAGTTCGAGACCCTTCTTGGGACAGATGAACACCGGGGAGCTGTTTTTT
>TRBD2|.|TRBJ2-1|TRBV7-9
CASSLSLAGGPYNEQFF
TGTGCCAGCAGCTTAAGTCTAGCGGGAGGGCCCTACAATGAGCAGTTCTTC
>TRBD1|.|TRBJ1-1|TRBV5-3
CASSLRDRSLAFF
TGTGCCAGCAGCTTGCGGGACAGGTCGCTCGCTTTCTTT
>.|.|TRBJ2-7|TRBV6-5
CASSYSSFLERGEQYF
TGTGCCAGCAGTTACTCGAGTTTCCTAGAAAGAGGCGAGCAGTACTTC
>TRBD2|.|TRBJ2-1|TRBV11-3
CASSFMALAGGNEQFF
TGTGCCAGCAGCTTTATGGCTCTAGCGGGAGGCAATGAGCAGTTCTTC
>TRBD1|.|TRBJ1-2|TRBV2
CASTGTGGASYGYTF
TGTGCCAGTACCGGGACAGGGGGCGCATCATATGGCTACACCTTC
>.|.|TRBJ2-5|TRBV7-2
CASSLGGQVGETQYF
TGTGCCAGCAGCTTGGGCGGGCAGGTCGGAGAGACCCAGTACTTC
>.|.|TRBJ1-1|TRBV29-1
CSLSSSSGTEAFF
TGCAGCCTATCATCCAGTAGTGGCACTGAAGCTTTCTTT
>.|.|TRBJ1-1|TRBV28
CASRIETNTEAFF
TGTGCCAGCAGAATCGAGACGAACACTGAAGCTTTCTTT
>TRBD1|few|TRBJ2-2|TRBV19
CATPVGTGGPGELFF
TGTGCCACCCCCGTCGGGACAGGGGGCCCCGGGGAGCTGTTTTTT
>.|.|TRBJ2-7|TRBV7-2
CASSPGQYSYEQYF
TGTGCCAGCAGCCCAGGACAGTATTCCTACGAGCAGTACTTC
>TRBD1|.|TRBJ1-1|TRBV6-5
CASSYFRGLSTEAFF
TGTGCCAGCAGTTACTTCAGGGGGCTTAGCACTGAAGCTTTCTTT
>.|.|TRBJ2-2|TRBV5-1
CASSPRLTLPGELFF
TGCGCCAGCAGCCCCCGTTTGACCCTTCCCGGGGAGCTGTTTTTT
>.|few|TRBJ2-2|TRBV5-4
CASSPGGSRGRDVRTGELFF
TGTGCCAGCAGCCCGGGGGGGTCAAGGGGGCGTGACGTCAGGACCGGGGAGCTGTTTTTT
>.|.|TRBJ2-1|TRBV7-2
CASSLAMGGQFF
TGTGCCAGCAGCTTAGCCATGGGCGGGCAGTTCTTC
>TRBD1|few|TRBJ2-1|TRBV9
CASSVGGDSRHEQFF
TGTGCCAGCAGCGTAGGTGGGGACAGTCGTCATGAGCAGTTCTTC
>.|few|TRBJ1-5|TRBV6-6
CASSYLNSNQPQHF
TGTGCCAGCAGTTACCTTAATAGCAATCAGCCCCAGCATTTT
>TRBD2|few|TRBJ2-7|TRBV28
CASVSGTNSYEQYF
TGTGCCAGCGTCTCCGGGACTAACTCCTACGAGCAGTACTTC
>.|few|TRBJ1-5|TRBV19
CASSSDPSRARGQPQHF
TGTGCCAGTAGTTCCGACCCCTCCAGGGCCCGAGGGCAGCCCCAGCATTTT
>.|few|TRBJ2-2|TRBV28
CASSPWGTGELFF
TGTGCCAGCAGCCCGTGGGGGACCGGGGAGCTGTTTTTT
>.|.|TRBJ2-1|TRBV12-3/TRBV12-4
CASSFLRYNDHNEQFF
TGTGCCAGCAGTTTTTTAAGGTACAATGACCACAATGAGCAGTTCTTC
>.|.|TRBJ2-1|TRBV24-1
CATMSQASYNEQFF
TGTGCCACCATGTCGCAAGCCTCCTACAATGAGCAGTTCTTC
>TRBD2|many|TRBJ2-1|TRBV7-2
CASSYTSGTYDEQFF
TGTGCCAGCAGCTACACTAGCGGGACCTACGATGAGCAGTTCTTC
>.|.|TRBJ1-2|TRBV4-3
CASSQDGMVQYYGYTF
TGCGCCAGCAGCCAAGACGGGATGGTACAGTACTATGGCTACACCTTC
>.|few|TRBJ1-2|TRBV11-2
CASSTGLRDPHGYTF
TGTGCCAGCAGCACGGGACTCCGGGATCCTCATGGCTACACCTTC
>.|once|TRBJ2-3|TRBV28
CASSLIWRAGSTDTQYF
TGTGCCAGCAGTTTAATCTGGCGGGCAGGAAGCACAGATACGCAGTATTTT
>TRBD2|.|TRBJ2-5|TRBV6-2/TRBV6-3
CASSYSGTSGRISQETQYF
TGTGCCAGCAGTTACTCCGGGACTAGCGGGAGGATATCCCAAGAGACCCAGTACTTC
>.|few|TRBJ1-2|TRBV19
CASSTPSRAVRGYTF
TGTGCCAGTAGTACCCCATCCAGGGCTGTACGTGGCTACACCTTC
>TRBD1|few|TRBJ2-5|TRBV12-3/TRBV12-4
CASSFRDRGETQYF
TGTGCCAGCAGTTTCCGGGACAGAGGAGAGACCCAGTACTTC
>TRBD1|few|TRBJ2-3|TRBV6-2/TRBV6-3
CATEDRDVDTQYF
TGTGCCACCGAAGACAGGGATGTTGATACGCAGTATTTT
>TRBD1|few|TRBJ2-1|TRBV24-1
CATRATGQGVGVEQFF
TGTGCCACCCGAGCTACTGGACAGGGGGTCGGGGTTGAGCAGTTCTTC
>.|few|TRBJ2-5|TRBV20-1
CSAREGLARQETQYF
TGCAGTGCTAGAGAGGGTCTAGCGCGCCAAGAGACCCAGTACTTC
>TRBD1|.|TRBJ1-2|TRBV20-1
CSARETGGHGYTF
TGCAGTGCTAGGGAGACAGGGGGACATGGCTACACCTTC
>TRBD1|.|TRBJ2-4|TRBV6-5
CASSYSPQGTVGNIQYF
TGTGCCAGCAGTTACTCCCCACAGGGGACAGTGGGGAACATTCAGTACTTC
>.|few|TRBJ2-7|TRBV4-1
CASSQGPSLEFPRAYEQYF
TGCGCCAGCAGCCAAGGTCCCTCCCTTGAGTTCCCCAGAGCCTACGAGCAGTACTTC
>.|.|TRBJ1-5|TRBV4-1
CASSRDVQGRYQPQHF
TGCGCCAGCAGCCGAGATGTCCAGGGCAGGTATCAGCCCCAGCATTTT
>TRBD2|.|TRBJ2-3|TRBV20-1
CSAINSGRSTDTQYF
TGCAGTGCTATTAATAGCGGGAGGAGCACAGATACGCAGTATTTT